Following are 15 T cell receptor beta chains from one sample sequenced in a study of PD-1 blockade in classical Hodgkin lymphoma. The time point here: newly diagnosed, previously untreated cHL patient sample. Magnetic depletion of unwanted cells isolated CD4+ T cells from thawed PBMCs. The repertoire was sequenced with immunoSEQ multiplex PCR; TCRdb's copy has only in-frame clones and lacks some. Among 20,000 to 25,000 clones listed, 90% were seen once. Sequenced: CD4+ T cells from blood. The receptors were gathered from a human donor with classical Hodgkin lymphoma.

The chain uses TRBV5-8 and TRBJ1-2; no definite D call. The CDR3 sequence is 12 residues long. Germline CDR1 and CDR2: SGHTS and YDEGEE. The V end was cut by 2 bases, the J end by 5 bases, with 7 bases between. DNA of the CDR3: TGTGCCAGCAGCTTAGGCCATTATGGCTACACCTTC. Amino acid sequence: CASSLGHYGYTF.

This chain links TRBV28 with TRBJ1-1, with D unclear. Looked up from germline, CDR1 is MDHEN and CDR2 is SYDVKM. The length of the CDR3 is 14 residues. Trimming took 3 bases from V and 1 from J, leaving 9 bases between them. CDR3 DNA: TGTGCCAGCAGTTTTCAGGCCTGGAACACTGAAGCTTTCTTT. As protein: CASSFQAWNTEAFF. The entire variable domain, with the rest obtained from reference TRBV28 and TRBJ1-1, is as follows: DVKVTQSSRYLVKRTGEKVFLECVQDMDHENMFWYRQDPGLGLRLIYFSYDVKMKEKGDIPEGYSVSREKKERFSLILESASTNQTSMYLCASSFQAWNTEAFFGQGTRLTVV.

J is TRBJ1-1 and V is TRBV4-3; weak D call: TRBD1 (5 bases). V lost 4 bases to trimming and J lost 5 bases, with 17 bases between them. Germline V gives CDR1 LGHNA, CDR2 YSLEER. CDR3 length: 15 residues. The CDR3 sequence is CASSPRAGGRTEAFF. The CDR3 bases are TGCGCCAGCAGCCCTAGAGCGGGGGGACGAACTGAAGCTTTCTTT.

The chain links TRBV12-5 to TRBJ2-2; the match to TRBD1 covers 8 bases. This CDR3 is 13 amino acids long. After removal of 6 bases from V and 6 bases from J, the junction contained 3 bases not matched to a gene. Germline V gives CDR1 LGHNT, CDR2 FRNRAP. The CDR3 bases are TGTGCTAGTGGGCGGACAGGGCCCGGGGAGCTGTTTTTT. Protein sequence: CASGRTGPGELFF.

This CDR3 is CASSIFGQGKTEAFF. The CDR3, as DNA: TGTGCCAGTAGTATTTTTGGGCAGGGGAAGACTGAAGCTTTCTTT. The V gene is TRBV19, the J gene TRBJ1-1, with TRBD1 as a possible D gene (6 bases). CDR3 length equals 15 residues. With 3 bases removed from V and 5 bases from J, the gap between germline ends came to 16 bases. CDR1 is LNHDA, CDR2 SQIVND, per germline (reference sequence).

This chain connects TRBV7-9 to TRBJ2-5; maybe TRBD2 (6 bases). Germline loops: CDR1 SEHNR, CDR2 FQNEAQ (reference sequence). V shed 0 bases and J shed 4 bases, with 9 bases lying between them. The CDR3 covers 14 residues. In DNA, the CDR3 is TGTGCCAGCAGCTTAGCGGGGACTGGAGAGACCCAGTACTTC. This translates into CASSLAGTGETQYF.

This clone has more than one count but fewer than ten. The chain joins TRBV2 to TRBJ2-3; no firm D call. This CDR3 is 14 amino acids long. The V gene's germline CDR1 is SNHLY and CDR2 FYNNEI. The V end was cut by 5 bases, the J end by 5 bases, with 14 bases between. Written as DNA, the CDR3 is TGTGCCAGCAGTCTTAGTAGTTTCGGAGATACGCAGTATTTT. Amino acids: CASSLSSFGDTQYF.

This clone was counted a single time. The chain joins TRBV19 to TRBJ1-1; 7 positions agree with TRBD1. From germline, CDR1 is LNHDA and CDR2 SQIVND (reference sequence). The CDR3 spans 14 residues. With 10 bases clipped from V and 1 base from J, the junction kept 9 bases outside the gene matches. CDR3 in amino acids: CATRGGQANTEAFF. Written as DNA, the CDR3 is TGTGCCACTAGAGGTGGACAGGCGAACACTGAAGCTTTCTTT.

The CDR3 nucleotides are TGTGCCAGCACCTCCGGGGGCTTAAGAGGCACTGAAGCTTTCTTT. Translating gives CASTSGGLRGTEAFF. V is TRBV28 and J is TRBJ1-1, with D maybe TRBD1 (6 bases). Germline assignment: CDR1 MDHEN and CDR2 SYDVKM. Trimming pared 7 bases from V and 4 bases from J, leaving 19 bases between. The CDR3 is 15 residues long.

The genes are TRBV15 and TRBJ1-5, with D hard to call. Deletions cut 2 bases from V and 1 base from J, with 12 bases between. Germline loops: CDR1 LNHNV, CDR2 YYDKDF (reference sequence). The CDR3 has 16 residues. DNA for the CDR3: TGTGCCACCAGCAGAAAACGGACCCCAAGCAATCAGCCCCAGCATTTT. Translating gives CATSRKRTPSNQPQHF.

The chain links TRBV29-1 to TRBJ2-7, with 10 bases that match TRBD1. CDR3 length: 14 residues. Germline trimming cut 3 bases from V and 3 bases from J; bases unmatched to any gene: 5. The germline gives CDR1 SQVTM, CDR2 ANQGSEA. The CDR3 protein is CSVDGGQGGYEQYF. CDR3 sequence (DNA): TGCAGCGTTGACGGTGGACAGGGGGGCTACGAGCAGTACTTC.

The rearrangement uses TRBV6-1 and TRBJ1-5, with D perhaps matching TRBD1 (6 bases). The V and J ends lost 4 bases and 3 bases respectively, with 10 bases between them. The CDR3 extends over 14 amino acids. CDR1 and CDR2 (germline): MNHNS, SASEGT. The CDR3 spells CASSVDRFNQPQHF. CDR3 nucleotides: TGTGCCAGCAGTGTCGACAGGTTCAATCAGCCCCAGCATTTT.

The gene calls are TRBV7-2 and TRBJ1-2; 8 nucleotides align to TRBD1. CDR3 length: 16 amino acids. V was pared by 5 bases and J by 8 bases, with 16 bases of the junction left unmatched. CDR1 SGHTA and CDR2 FQGNSA come from the germline V gene. As DNA, the CDR3 is TGTGCCAGCAGCCCGTCGTTTGGGCAGGGGGCTCGGGGCTACACCTTC. Translated, it gives CASSPSFGQGARGYTF.

V is TRBV10-3 and J is TRBJ2-3, with D perhaps given as TRBD1 or TRBD2 (5 bases each). Trimming removed 6 bases from V and 0 bases from J, with 16 bases in between. Per the germline V gene, CDR1 is ENHRY and CDR2 is SYGVKD. This CDR3 has 16 amino acids. CDR3: CAISRTLGASTDTQYF. The CDR3 region has the DNA TGTGCCATCAGCCGCACACTAGGGGCTAGCACAGATACGCAGTATTTT.

This clone appeared a few times. The chain has TRBV12-5 and TRBJ1-1; maybe TRBD1 (5 bases). Germline CDR1 LGHNT, CDR2 FRNRAP. The length of the CDR3 is 14 residues. V was shortened by 5 bases and J by 7 bases, with 17 bases between the two germline ends. The CDR3 loop reads CASGPPAGRGEAFF. The CDR3 DNA is TGTGCTAGTGGTCCCCCGGCAGGGCGGGGTGAAGCTTTCTTT.